This T cell receptor (beta chain) came from a study of cytomegalovirus exposure and HLA in healthy donors. The CDR3 has 15 amino acids. Germline V gene sequence: CDR1 MNHEY, CDR2 SVGAGI. Vbeta (60) and Jbeta (13) primers were used in the PCR. TCRdb's table, derived via immunoSEQ multiplex PCR, lists solely in-frame clones and lacks some. The sample has approximately 130,000 clones, about four fifths seen once. Points on this clone: Its antigen is as yet unknown. A junction boundary mismatches the germline segment, possibly from a read error. The same CDR3 can be traced to other DNA sequences in this sample.

Whole-study results and caveats: Accurate HLA-A and HLA-B prediction from TCR beta sequences was reported for most subjects. An observed cluster of highly shared sequence variants was recorded as a likely sequencing artifact. The authors later found HLA-associated TCR beta chains more clonally expanded than equally common others.

The chain employs TRBV6-5 and TRBJ2-5; 7 bases line up with TRBD1. The clonotype was recovered from a man younger than 35 in good health and CMV-seronegative. The sequenced sample was PBMCs. CDR3 in DNA: TGCGCCAGCAGTTACGGGGACAGCAACCAAGAGACCCAGTACTTC. It is translated as CASSYGDSNQETQYF.